This TCR beta chain comes out of a study of PD-L1 blockade in urothelial cancer. Measured with immunoSEQ multiplex PCR; TCRdb has only the in-frame clones, and not every one. The sample has about 130,000 clones; about 88% are singletons. With V trimmed by 8 bases and J by 2 bases, 4 bases remained unmatched. The CDR3 extends over 13 amino acids. Germline V gene sequence: CDR1 WSHSY, CDR2 SAAADI. Time point indicated: pretreatment peripheral blood. The input for sequencing was PBMCs, taken around atezolizumab (anti-PD-L1) treatment. The chain uses TRBV10-2 and TRBJ2-5; 8 bases are a match to TRBD1. This sequence was found in a man aged 45-65 years with urothelial cancer. The CDR3 loop reads CASGDRGQETQYF. CDR3 DNA: TGCGCCAGCGGAGACAGGGGTCAAGAGACCCAGTACTTC.